This T cell receptor beta chain was obtained from a study of blood T cell repertoires in COVID-19. The wider study: Sources were T cells, B-cell-depleted T cells, or PBMCs; the material itself was cDNA or gDNA.

Per the original methods: Estimated nucleated cell counts came from reference gene primer amplification. The assay was immunoSEQ multiplex PCR, and TCRdb's table has in-frame clones only and misses some. V, J and clone size were drawn from that table, and D and trimming were deduced from the DNA. Of approximately 100,000 clones in the sample, around 66% were seen once. Trimming took off 7 bases at V and 4 bases at J, with 17 bases between the two ends. The germline V gene has CDR1 MDHEN and CDR2 SYDVKM. CDR3 length: 15 amino acids. This receptor was obtained from an elderly man with acute or convalescent COVID-19. The chain carries TRBV28 and TRBJ1-5; D perhaps matches TRBD1 (5 bases). The specimen was peripheral blood. CDR3 region: CASTDGTSSNQPQHF. DNA of the CDR3: TGTGCCAGCACCGACGGGACTTCCTCAAATCAGCCCCAGCATTTT.